This T cell receptor beta chain was identified in a study of blood T cell repertoires in COVID-19 (dated by TCRdb to 2018 to 2020). Context from the whole study: Samples from collaborators originated in the United States, Italy and Spain and spanned both the acute and convalescent phases of COVID-19. The prospective study material was composed of cDNA or gDNA derived from T cells, B-cell-depleted T cells, or PBMCs. Deeply sampled blood TCRbeta repertoires from subjects exposed to, actively infected with, or recovered from COVID-19 were included in the dataset. The repertoires were made available in a free public database intended to serve as a resource for research on the immune response to SARS-CoV-2. Samples came from the ongoing ImmuneRACE study (first 160 participants) plus 1,254 subjects from 6 global collaborators. The sample metadata nearly always contained a de-identified subject ID, COVID-19 status, age in years and sex. Where available, HLA class I and class II types were taken from metadata supplied by the sample provider and were not determined by assay-based typing. Beyond this particular receptor, the publication reports: How much clinical and demographic metadata was included differed by source and by participant, and the metadata was provided uncurated.

In the prospective study, participants were about 18 to 89 years old, resided in about two dozen geographic areas of the United States, and were enrolled through a virtual design. In the prospective study, cohorts were assigned on the basis of participant-reported clinical history obtained from a screening survey and a study questionnaire. Recovered participants in ImmuneRACE Cohort 3 were defined as having two consecutive negative NP/OP PCR tests, clearance from a healthcare professional, or resolution of symptoms. In the prospective study, mobile phlebotomists collected whole blood, serum and a nasopharyngeal or oropharyngeal swab from each participant. Participants in the prospective study had the option to provide additional blood draws and questionnaires over a roughly two-month period. Blood samples from the prospective study were shipped frozen or at room temperature prior to DNA extraction.

About this clone: Its antigen specificity is not known. No base qualities exist here, and no much larger clone lies one base off it.

V trim: 4 bases; J trim: 7 bases; unmatched bases: 10. From its cysteine to its phenylalanine, the CDR3 spans 15 amino acids. Only the CDR3 part of the read is kept: 45 bases, read in frame from the first base. CDR1 and CDR2 (SGHVS, FQNEAQ) derive from the germline V gene. TCRbeta CDR3 regions were amplified from genomic DNA using the immunoSEQ Assay, a bias-controlled multiplex PCR. Per the original workflow: Nucleated cell counts per sample were estimated from amplification of reference gene primers within the assay. To quantify the absolute abundance of each unique TCRbeta CDR3 rearrangement, sequence reads were collapsed and filtered. For each sample, productive Simpson clonality was calculated by taking the square root of Simpson's diversity index across productive rearrangements. TCRdb's version of the immuneACCESS table is confined to in-frame rearrangements and falls short of the full clone set. An unresolved V gene accounts for under half of the shortfall where checked; the remainder is of unknown origin. V, J and clone size reflect that table, while D and trimming were determined from the DNA. This sample comprises more than 250,000 clones, more than 75% of them detected only once. The leading ten clones occupy approximately 2.5% of the sample.

The receptor comes from a woman younger than 30 who had recovered from COVID-19. The sequencing input was PBMCs or T cells enriched from blood (not recorded which). The chain employs TRBV7-8 and TRBJ1-5; 7 central nucleotides agree with TRBD1. This receptor has the CDR3 CASSSTDRAGQPQHF. The nucleotides read TGTGCCAGCAGCTCCACAGACAGGGCAGGGCAGCCCCAGCATTTT.